The 17 T cell receptor beta chains presented below share a single source sample, sequenced in a study of identical twins. TCRdb processed the 5' RACE reads anew with MiXCR; each CDR3 protein has one entry. The data contain about 470,000 distinct CDR3 sequences, roughly a quarter of them singletons. This sample also appeared in a second study, on T cells expressing NK-cell markers.

Sequences were obtained from CD4+ T cells sorted from blood. The receptors come from a woman aged 18-29 years in good health.

The gene calls are TRBV3-1 and TRBJ2-3; 7 positions agree with TRBD2. Losses at the gene ends were 2 bases for V and 6 bases for J; bases not matched to a gene: 5. The CDR3 runs 14 residues. Germline V lookup: CDR1 LGHDT, CDR2 YNNKEL (reference sequence). CDR3 amino acids: CASSQRGTTDTQYF. The DNA for the CDR3 is TGTGCCAGCAGCCAACGAGGGACTACTGATACGCAGTATTTT.

This clonotype was recorded many times. The chain joins TRBV12-3 or TRBV12-4 to TRBJ2-1; possible D gene TRBD1, 6 bases. Trimming removed 2 bases at V and 4 bases at J, with 12 bases between. The CDR3 has 15 residues. This CDR3 reads CASSLSGVQYNEQFF. The CDR3 nucleotides read TGTGCCAGCAGTTTATCAGGGGTTCAATACAATGAGCAGTTCTTC.

V usage is TRBV5-1 and J usage is TRBJ2-5, with D uncertain. The CDR3 sequence is 13 residues long. Germline V lookup: CDR1 SGHRS, CDR2 YFSETQ. V was trimmed by 0 bases and J by 5 bases, leaving 8 bases between them. CDR3 protein: CASSLVPAETQYF. The CDR3 nucleotides read TGCGCCAGCAGCTTGGTCCCCGCGGAGACCCAGTACTTC.

The chain links TRBV6-2 or TRBV6-3 to TRBJ2-3; D is unclear. The CDR3 loop spans 14 amino acids. Germline CDR1 and CDR2: MNHEY and SVGEGT. Trimming removed 8 bases from V and 2 bases from J, with 14 bases in between. The CDR3 sequence is CASCPSRSTDTQYF. CDR3 nucleotides: TGTGCCAGCTGCCCCTCCCGATCCACAGATACGCAGTATTTT.

This chain links TRBV9 with TRBJ1-3; D perhaps matches TRBD1 (6 bases). CDR3 length equals 16 residues. The V end was cut by 4 bases, the J end by 3 bases, with 17 bases between. Germline loops: CDR1 SGDLS, CDR2 YYNGEE. The CDR3 loop is CASSPRTDNRGNTIYF. DNA for the CDR3: TGTGCCAGCAGCCCCCGGACAGACAACCGTGGAAACACCATATATTTT.

This clonotype was detected only a few times. This chain connects TRBV6-2 or TRBV6-3 to TRBJ2-7; TRBD1 matches 9 bases. The V gene end was trimmed by 1 base and the J gene end by 3 bases; junction bases not matched to a gene: 4. Germline CDR1 MNHEY, CDR2 SVGEGT. The CDR3 is made up of 15 amino acids. Here the CDR3 DNA reads TGTGCCAGCAGTTACTTGGGACAGGGTGTCTACGAGCAGTACTTC. This translates into CASSYLGQGVYEQYF.

This clonotype has more than one count but fewer than ten. This rearrangement joins TRBV12-3 or TRBV12-4 to TRBJ2-4; D gene uncertain. This CDR3 comprises 14 residues. The V end was cut by 3 bases, the J end by 7 bases, with 13 bases between. The CDR3 sequence: CASSFRAKGNIQYF. The CDR3 DNA reads as TGTGCCAGCAGTTTCAGAGCGAAAGGTAACATTCAGTACTTC.

The chain has TRBV20-1 and TRBJ2-4, with a possible D match to TRBD1 (5 bases). The CDR3 is 16 amino acids. CDR1 is DFQATT, CDR2 SNEGSKA, per germline (reference sequence). Trimming stripped 4 bases from V and 1 base from J, with 17 bases between. CDR3 coding DNA: TGCAGTGCTAAACCGACAGAGTCGTCCGCCAAAAACATTCAGTACTTC. The encoded protein is CSAKPTESSAKNIQYF.

This chain links TRBV4-1 with TRBJ1-1; tentatively, D is TRBD1 (5 bases). Trimming took off 3 bases at V and 1 base at J, with 18 bases between the two ends. Germline values: CDR1 MGHRA, CDR2 YSYEKL. This CDR3 has 17 residues. In DNA, the CDR3 is TGCGCCAGCAGCCAGAAGTGGGTCGGGGGGGGGAACACTGAAGCTTTCTTT. Translating it yields CASSQKWVGGGNTEAFF.

This clonotype was seen once. The CDR3 bases are TGCAGTGCAAACTACCGGGACAGGGTACCAGATACGCAGTATTTT. It is translated as CSANYRDRVPDTQYF. The V gene is TRBV20-1, the J gene TRBJ2-3; 9 bases map to TRBD1. The trim removed 6 bases at V and 4 bases at J, leaving 11 bases unmatched. This CDR3 is 15 amino acids long. Germline V gives CDR1 DFQATT, CDR2 SNEGSKA (reference sequence).

This clonotype was counted a few times. The gene calls are TRBV20-1 and TRBJ1-1; the D is unclear. The germline gives CDR1 DFQATT, CDR2 SNEGSKA (reference sequence). The CDR3 consists of 13 residues. CDR3 amino acids: CRTQRPQDSEAFF. In nucleotides, the CDR3 is TGCCGGACTCAAAGACCCCAGGACTCTGAAGCTTTCTTT.

The rearrangement joins TRBV6-5 to TRBJ2-7; D may be TRBD2 (5 bases). This CDR3 contains 15 residues. Deletions cut 0 bases from V and 0 bases from J, with 9 bases between. Germline CDR1 and CDR2: MNHEY and SVGAGI. The CDR3, as DNA: TGTGCCAGCAGTTACTCACCTACTAGCTCCTACGAGCAGTACTTC. Residues: CASSYSPTSSYEQYF.

This clonotype was recorded a few times. The rearrangement links TRBV9 to TRBJ2-7; D is perhaps TRBD1 or TRBD2 (5 bases each). Trimming removed 4 bases at V and 6 bases at J, with 20 bases between. Looked up from germline, CDR1 is SGDLS and CDR2 is YYNGEE. CDR3 length equals 15 residues. DNA for the CDR3: TGTGCCAGCAGCCCCACTGGACACTTGGGGGTCGAGCAGTACTTC. This translates into CASSPTGHLGVEQYF.

There are a few counts of this clonotype. CDR3 sequence reads: CATSNTDTQYF. CDR3 nucleotide sequence: TGTGCCACCAGTAACACAGATACGCAGTATTTT. This rearrangement joins TRBV24-1 to TRBJ2-3; D is uncertain. CDR1 is KGHDR and CDR2 is SFDVKD in the germline V gene. V was pared by 6 bases and J by 2 bases, with 2 bases between. The CDR3 sequence is 11 residues long.

The rearrangement links TRBV5-4 to TRBJ2-1; the D is unclear. Germline CDR1 SGHNT, CDR2 YYREEE (reference sequence). This CDR3 region has 13 residues. V was cut by 4 bases and J by 7 bases, with 12 bases left in between. The CDR3 reads CASSLPAENEQFF. For the CDR3, the DNA is TGTGCCAGCAGCCTCCCCGCGGAGAATGAGCAGTTCTTC.

The chain is built from TRBV5-5 and TRBJ1-1; TRBD1 is a possible D gene (5 bases). The CDR3 loop spans 13 amino acids. The germline CDR1 and CDR2 sequences are SGHKS and YYEKEE (reference sequence). V lost 4 bases, J lost 11 bases, and 18 bases lay in between. This chain's CDR3 is CASSPQQGVKAFF. The CDR3 DNA sequence: TGTGCCAGCAGCCCCCAGCAGGGTGTAAAGGCTTTCTTT. The full variable domain, rest sourced from reference TRBV5-5 and TRBJ1-1, is DAGVTQSPTHLIKTRGQQVTLRCSPISGHKSVSWYQQVLGQGPQFIFQYYEKEERGRGNFPDRFSARQFPNYSSELNVNALLLGDSALYLCASSPQQGVKAFFGQGTRLTVV.

V is TRBV29-1 and J is TRBJ1-2, with TRBD1 matching 7 bases. In germline, CDR1 is SQVTM, CDR2 ANQGSEA. This CDR3 region has 14 residues. The V and J ends lost 7 bases and 2 bases, in that order; junction bases with no gene match: 10. CDR3 sequence: CSAARQGLNYGYTF. CDR3 nucleotides: TGCAGCGCGGCACGACAGGGTTTAAACTATGGCTACACCTTC.